Following are 5 T cell receptor beta chains from one sample sequenced in a study of blood T cells in healthy people across ages. A sample-barcoded 5' primer and a J-beta primer mix were used in a second PCR of about 6 to 11 cycles. TCRdb itself ran the 5' RACE reads through MiXCR, one entry per CDR3 protein. This table has 1.5 million to 2 million distinct CDR3 sequences, 30% to 40% appearing once. The sample consisted of blood. These receptor sequences come from a woman aged 25 to 45 in good health.

The gene calls are TRBV12-5 and TRBJ2-5; no clear D. V was pared by 7 bases and J by 7 bases, with 16 bases between. Germline loops: CDR1 LGHNT, CDR2 FRNRAP. CDR3 length: 13 residues. The CDR3 sequence: CASEDKAFRTQYF. The CDR3 bases are TGTGCTAGTGAAGACAAGGCTTTTCGGACCCAGTACTTC.

The chain uses TRBV7-9 and TRBJ2-1; 10 positions agree with TRBD2. The CDR3 has 13 residues. Germline trimming cut 8 bases from V and 8 bases from J; bases unmatched to any gene: 6. Germline CDR1 and CDR2: SEHNR and FQNEAQ (reference sequence). CDR3 in amino acids: CASYSGGAYEQFF. CDR3 sequence (DNA): TGTGCCAGCTACAGCGGGGGGGCCTATGAGCAGTTCTTC.

This clonotype was recorded a few times. The gene calls are TRBV7-2 and TRBJ2-1; no firm D call. Trimming stripped 1 base from V and 10 bases from J, with 8 bases between. CDR3 length: 12 amino acids. Per the germline V gene, CDR1 is SGHTA and CDR2 is FQGNSA. The DNA for the CDR3 is TGTGCCAGCAGCTTAGTAACGATGGAGCAGTTCTTC. Translating it yields CASSLVTMEQFF.

As for this clonotype: A read error is possible here, since a much larger clone lies one base away. CDR3 nucleotide sequence: TGTGCCAGCAGCATAGGACTAGCGGGAGTCGAGCAGTACTTC. The encoded protein is CASSIGLAGVEQYF. V usage is TRBV28 and J usage is TRBJ2-7; 13 bases are a match to TRBD2. Trimming took 6 bases from V and 6 from J; bases not matched to a gene: 5. CDR1 and CDR2 from the germline V gene are MDHEN and SYDVKM. This CDR3 has 14 residues.

There are a few counts of this clonotype. The rearrangement uses TRBV4-1 and TRBJ2-7; D is perhaps TRBD2 (6 bases). The CDR3 runs 16 residues. V lost 0 bases and J lost 5, with 17 bases in between. Germline V gives CDR1 MGHRA, CDR2 YSYEKL. CDR3 nucleotides: TGCGCCAGCAGCCAAGAGCCGCGCGGGGTGAGGGACGAGCAGTACTTC. Protein: CASSQEPRGVRDEQYF.